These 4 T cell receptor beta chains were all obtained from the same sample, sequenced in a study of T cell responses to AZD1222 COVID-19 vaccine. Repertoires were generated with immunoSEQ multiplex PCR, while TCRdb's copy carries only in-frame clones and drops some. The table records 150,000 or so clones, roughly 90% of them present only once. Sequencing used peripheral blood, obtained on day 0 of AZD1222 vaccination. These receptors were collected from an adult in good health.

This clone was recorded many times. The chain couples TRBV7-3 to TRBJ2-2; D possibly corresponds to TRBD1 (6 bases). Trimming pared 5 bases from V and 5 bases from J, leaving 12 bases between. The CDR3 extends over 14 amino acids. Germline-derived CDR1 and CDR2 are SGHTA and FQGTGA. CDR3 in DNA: TGTGCCAGCAGCCTATATCAGGGGACCGGGGAGCTGTTTTTT. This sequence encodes CASSLYQGTGELFF.

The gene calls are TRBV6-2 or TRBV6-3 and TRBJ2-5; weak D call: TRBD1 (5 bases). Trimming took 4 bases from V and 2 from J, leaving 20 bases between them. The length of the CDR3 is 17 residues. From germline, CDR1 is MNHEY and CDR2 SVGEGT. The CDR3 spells CASSFVPSGPAQETQYF. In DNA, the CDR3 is TGTGCCAGCAGTTTCGTACCTTCAGGGCCTGCTCAAGAGACCCAGTACTTC.

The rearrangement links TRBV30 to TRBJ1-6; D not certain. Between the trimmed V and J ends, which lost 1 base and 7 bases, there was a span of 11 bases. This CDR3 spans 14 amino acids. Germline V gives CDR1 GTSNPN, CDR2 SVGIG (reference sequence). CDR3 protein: CAWSGTRGNSPLHF. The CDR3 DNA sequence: TGTGCCTGGAGTGGTACCCGAGGGAATTCACCCCTCCACTTT.

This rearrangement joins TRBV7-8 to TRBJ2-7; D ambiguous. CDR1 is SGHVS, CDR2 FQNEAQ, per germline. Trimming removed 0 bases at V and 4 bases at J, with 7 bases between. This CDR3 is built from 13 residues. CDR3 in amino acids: CASSLASEYEQYF. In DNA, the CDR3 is TGTGCCAGCAGCTTAGCGTCTGAGTACGAGCAGTACTTC.